Presented here are 3 T cell receptor beta chains from one specimen sequenced in a study of radiotherapy plus CTLA-4 blockade in lung cancer. Produced via immunoSEQ multiplex PCR; TCRdb's table is partial and in-frame only. The top ten clones hold around 2% of a sample with about 110,000 clones, around 85% of them seen once. Sequenced material: peripheral blood, taken from a patient treated with radiotherapy plus ipilimumab. All receptors derive from a human donor with non-small cell lung cancer that progressed on radiotherapy plus ipilimumab. Some clones in this sample may be carry-over from other donors' samples.

Turning to this clone: The limits of the CDR3 on the DNA are not certain, so only TCRdb's listed CDR3 is given. This chain joins TRBV25-1 and TRBJ1-1; the table's D call TRBD1 went unverified against the DNA. With termini counted, the CDR3 has 17 amino acids. Looked up from germline, CDR1 is MGHDK and CDR2 is SYGVNS. The CDR3 sequence is CASSPTSGTVRFGEGFF.

The V and J genes are TRBV7-2 and TRBJ2-2; 9 nucleotides align to TRBD2. J gave up 4 bases and V 4 bases, and 16 bases lay outside the gene matches. The CDR3 is 19 amino acids. Germline assignment: CDR1 SGHTA and CDR2 FQGNSA. The CDR3 DNA reads as TGTGCCAGCAGCTCTACCCCGCGCGCGGGGGGGCCACTCACCGGGGAGCTGTTTTTT. This codes for CASSSTPRAGGPLTGELFF.

The genes are TRBV5-1 and TRBJ1-6; TRBD1 is a possible D gene (6 bases). Germline CDR1 and CDR2: SGHRS and YFSETQ. The CDR3 spans 15 residues. Trimming left V 7 bases short and J 3 bases short, with 14 bases between. CDR3 sequence (DNA): TGCGCCAGCTCCTCGACAGGAGGCTATAATTCACCCCTCCACTTT. The encoded protein is CASSSTGGYNSPLHF.